This TCR beta chain came from a study of CD8 T cells in ankylosing spondylitis. Using quantitative 5'-RACE with molecular barcodes, the authors made TCR beta libraries. TCRdb re-called the 5' RACE reads through MiXCR, storing one row per CDR3 protein. The repertoire holds around 540,000 distinct CDR3 sequences, with 12% as singletons. Comments on this clonotype: No antigen is known for it.

Trimming stripped 0 bases from V and 6 bases from J, with 17 bases between. The germline V gene encodes CDR1 SGHRS and CDR2 YFSETQ. The CDR3 totals 16 residues. General observations from the study: Reports say disease-linked clones showed up significantly more in matched ankylosing spondylitis synovial fluid. Disease-linked clones were found to be CD8+ and relatively rare in peripheral blood. Apparently characteristic of ankylosing spondylitis blood was a TCR beta motif (under ten highly homologous variants). Existing reports had already noted some motif variants in reactive arthritis synovial fluid and blood.

The specimen was blood, either unsorted or a sorted T cell fraction (not recorded which). This receptor was identified in a male donor with ankylosing spondylitis. The genes are TRBV5-1 and TRBJ2-3; D uncertain. The DNA for the CDR3 is TGCGCCAGCAGCTTGGGGCAGAGGTTATCCGGGGATACGCAGTATTTT. It translates to CASSLGQRLSGDTQYF.